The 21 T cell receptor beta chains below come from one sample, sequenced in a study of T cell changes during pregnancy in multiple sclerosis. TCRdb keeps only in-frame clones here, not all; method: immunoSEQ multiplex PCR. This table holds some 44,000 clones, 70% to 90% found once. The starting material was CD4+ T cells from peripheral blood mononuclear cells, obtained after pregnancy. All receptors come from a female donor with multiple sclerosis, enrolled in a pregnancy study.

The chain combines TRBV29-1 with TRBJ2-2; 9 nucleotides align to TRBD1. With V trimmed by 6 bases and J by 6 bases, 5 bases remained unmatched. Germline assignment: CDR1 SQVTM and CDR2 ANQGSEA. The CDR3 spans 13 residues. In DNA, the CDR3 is TGCAGCGTCGGGACAGGGCCCCCCGGGGAGCTGTTTTTT. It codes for CSVGTGPPGELFF.

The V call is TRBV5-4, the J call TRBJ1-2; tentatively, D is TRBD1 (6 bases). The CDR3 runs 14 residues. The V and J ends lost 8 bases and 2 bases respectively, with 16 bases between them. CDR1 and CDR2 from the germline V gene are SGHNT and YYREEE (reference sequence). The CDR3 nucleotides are TGTGCCAGTTCGCGCGGGGGCACCAACTATGGCTACACCTTC. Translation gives CASSRGGTNYGYTF.

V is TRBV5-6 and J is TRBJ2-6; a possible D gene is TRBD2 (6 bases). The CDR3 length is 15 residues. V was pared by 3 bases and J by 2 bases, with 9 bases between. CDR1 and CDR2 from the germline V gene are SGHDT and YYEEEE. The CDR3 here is CASSWRGPGANVLTF. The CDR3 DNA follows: TGTGCCAGCAGCTGGAGGGGTCCTGGGGCCAACGTCCTGACTTTC. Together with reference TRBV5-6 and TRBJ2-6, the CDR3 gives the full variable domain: DAGVTQSPTHLIKTRGQQVTLRCSPKSGHDTVSWYQQALGQGPQFIFQYYEEEERQRGNFPDRFSGHQFPNYSSELNVNALLLGDSALYLCASSWRGPGANVLTFGAGSRLTVL.

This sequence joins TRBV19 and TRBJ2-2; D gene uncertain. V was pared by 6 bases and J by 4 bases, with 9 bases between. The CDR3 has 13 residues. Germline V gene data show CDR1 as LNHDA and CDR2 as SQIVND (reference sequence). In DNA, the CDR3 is TGTGCCAGTAGCCCCATCAGCACCGGGGAGCTGTTTTTT. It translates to CASSPISTGELFF.

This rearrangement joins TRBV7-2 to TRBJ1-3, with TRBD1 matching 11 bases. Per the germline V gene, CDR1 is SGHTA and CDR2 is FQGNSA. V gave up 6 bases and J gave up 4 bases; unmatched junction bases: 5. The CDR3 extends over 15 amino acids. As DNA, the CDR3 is TGTGCCAGCAGACGGACAGGGGGCTTCGGAAACACCATATATTTT. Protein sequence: CASRRTGGFGNTIYF.

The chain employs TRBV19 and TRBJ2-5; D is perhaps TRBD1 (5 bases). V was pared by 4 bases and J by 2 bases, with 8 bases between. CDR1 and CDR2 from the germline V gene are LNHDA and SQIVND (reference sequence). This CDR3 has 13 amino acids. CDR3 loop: CASSNQGQETQYF. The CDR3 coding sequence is TGTGCCAGTAGTAACCAGGGTCAAGAGACCCAGTACTTC.

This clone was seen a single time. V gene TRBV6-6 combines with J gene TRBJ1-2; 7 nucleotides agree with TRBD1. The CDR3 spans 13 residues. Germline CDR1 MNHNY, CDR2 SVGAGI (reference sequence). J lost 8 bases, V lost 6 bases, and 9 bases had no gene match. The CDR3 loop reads CASSRQGRGGYTF. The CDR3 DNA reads TGTGCCAGCAGCCGACAGGGAAGAGGGGGCTACACCTTC.

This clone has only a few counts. The CDR3 bases are TGCGCCAGCAGCTTAGGTGGTACAGACCCAGGCTACGAGCAGTACTTC. This translates into CASSLGGTDPGYEQYF. J is TRBJ2-7 and V is TRBV5-1; D uncertain. The germline V and J ends were trimmed by 2 bases and 3 bases, with 18 bases remaining between them. Germline assignment: CDR1 SGHRS and CDR2 YFSETQ. The CDR3 contains 16 residues. Variable domain in full (rest from reference TRBV5-1 and TRBJ2-7): KAGVTQTPRYLIKTRGQQVTLSCSPISGHRSVSWYQQTPGQGLQFLFEYFSETQRNKGNFPGRFSGRQFSNSRSEMNVSTLELGDSALYLCASSLGGTDPGYEQYFGPGTRLTVT.

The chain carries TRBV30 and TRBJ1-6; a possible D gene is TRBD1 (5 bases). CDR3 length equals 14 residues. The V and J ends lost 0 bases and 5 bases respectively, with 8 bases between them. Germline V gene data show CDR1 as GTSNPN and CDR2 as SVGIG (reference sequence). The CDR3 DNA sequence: TGTGCCTGGAGTGTATCGGGGGATAATTCACCCCTCCACTTT. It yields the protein CAWSVSGDNSPLHF.

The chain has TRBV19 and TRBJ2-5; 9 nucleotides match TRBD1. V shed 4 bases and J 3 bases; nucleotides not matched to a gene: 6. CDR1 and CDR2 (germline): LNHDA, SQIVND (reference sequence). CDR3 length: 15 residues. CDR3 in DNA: TGTGCCAGTAGTACCCCGACAGGGGGAAAAGAGACCCAGTACTTC. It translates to CASSTPTGGKETQYF. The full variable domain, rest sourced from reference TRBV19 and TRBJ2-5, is DGGITQSPKYLFRKEGQNVTLSCEQNLNHDAMYWYRQDPGQGLRLIYYSQIVNDFQKGDIAEGYSVSREKKESFPLTVTSAQKNPTAFYLCASSTPTGGKETQYFGPGTRLLVL.

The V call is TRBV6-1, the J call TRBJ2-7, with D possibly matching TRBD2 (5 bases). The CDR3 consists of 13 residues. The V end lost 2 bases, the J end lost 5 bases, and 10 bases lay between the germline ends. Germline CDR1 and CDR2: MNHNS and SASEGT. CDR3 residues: CASSERQRDEQYF. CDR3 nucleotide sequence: TGTGCCAGCAGTGAACGCCAGAGGGACGAGCAGTACTTC.

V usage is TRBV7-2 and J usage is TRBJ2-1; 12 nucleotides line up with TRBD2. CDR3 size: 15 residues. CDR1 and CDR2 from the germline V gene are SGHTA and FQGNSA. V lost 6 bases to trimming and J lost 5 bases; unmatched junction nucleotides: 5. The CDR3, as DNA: TGTGCCAGCAGTTTCGGACTAGCGGGGAACAATGAGCAGTTCTTC. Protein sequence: CASSFGLAGNNEQFF.

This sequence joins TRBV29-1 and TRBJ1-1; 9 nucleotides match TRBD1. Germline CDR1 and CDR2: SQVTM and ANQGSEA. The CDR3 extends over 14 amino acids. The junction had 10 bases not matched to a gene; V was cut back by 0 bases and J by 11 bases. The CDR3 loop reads CSVEDPDRGDSAFF. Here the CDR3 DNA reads TGCAGCGTTGAAGATCCGGACAGGGGCGATTCGGCTTTCTTT.

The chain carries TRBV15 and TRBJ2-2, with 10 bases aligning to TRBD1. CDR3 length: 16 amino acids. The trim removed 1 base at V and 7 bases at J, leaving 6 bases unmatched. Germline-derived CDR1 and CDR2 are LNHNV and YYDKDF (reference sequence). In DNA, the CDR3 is TGTGCCACCAGCAGAGGAAGGACAGGGGGGAACGGGGAGCTGTTTTTT. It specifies CATSRGRTGGNGELFF.

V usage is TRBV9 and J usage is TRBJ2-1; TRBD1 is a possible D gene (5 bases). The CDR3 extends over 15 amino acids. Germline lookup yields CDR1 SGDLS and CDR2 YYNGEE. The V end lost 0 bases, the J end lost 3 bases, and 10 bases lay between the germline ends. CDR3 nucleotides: TGTGCCAGCAGCGTAGGGCAGGGTAACTACAATGAGCAGTTCTTC. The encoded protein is CASSVGQGNYNEQFF.

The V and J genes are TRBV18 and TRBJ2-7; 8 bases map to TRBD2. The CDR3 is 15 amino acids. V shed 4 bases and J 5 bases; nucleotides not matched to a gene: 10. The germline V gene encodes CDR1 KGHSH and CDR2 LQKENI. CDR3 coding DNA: TGTGCCAGCTCACGGAATCCGGGGGGGGTCAACGAGCAGTACTTC. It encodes CASSRNPGGVNEQYF.

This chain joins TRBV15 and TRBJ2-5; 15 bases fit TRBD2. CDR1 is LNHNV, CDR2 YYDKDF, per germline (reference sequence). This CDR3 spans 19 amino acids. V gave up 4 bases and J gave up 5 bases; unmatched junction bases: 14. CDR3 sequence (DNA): TGTGCCACCAGCACAAGAAGGACTAGCGGGGGGGCCTTTGGTGAGACCCAGTACTTC. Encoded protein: CATSTRRTSGGAFGETQYF.

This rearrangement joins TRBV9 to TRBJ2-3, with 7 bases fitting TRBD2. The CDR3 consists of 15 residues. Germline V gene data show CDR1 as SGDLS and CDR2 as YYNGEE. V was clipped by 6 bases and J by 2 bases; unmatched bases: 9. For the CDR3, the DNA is TGTGCCAGCAAAGAGAGCGGGGCTCCCACAGATACGCAGTATTTT. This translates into CASKESGAPTDTQYF.

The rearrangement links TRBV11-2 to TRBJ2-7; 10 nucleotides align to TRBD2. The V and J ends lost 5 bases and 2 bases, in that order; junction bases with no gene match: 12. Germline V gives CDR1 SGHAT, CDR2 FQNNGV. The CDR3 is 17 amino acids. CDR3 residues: CASSPVGSSGGTYEQYF. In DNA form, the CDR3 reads TGTGCCAGCAGCCCCGTCGGGTCTAGCGGGGGAACCTACGAGCAGTACTTC.

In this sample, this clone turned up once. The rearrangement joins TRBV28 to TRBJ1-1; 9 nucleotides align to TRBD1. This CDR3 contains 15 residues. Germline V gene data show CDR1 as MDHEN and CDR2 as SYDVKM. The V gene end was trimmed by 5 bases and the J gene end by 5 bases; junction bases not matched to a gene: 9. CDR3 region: CASSTGTGMRTEAFF. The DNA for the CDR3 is TGTGCCAGCAGTACCGGGACAGGGATGAGAACTGAAGCTTTCTTT.

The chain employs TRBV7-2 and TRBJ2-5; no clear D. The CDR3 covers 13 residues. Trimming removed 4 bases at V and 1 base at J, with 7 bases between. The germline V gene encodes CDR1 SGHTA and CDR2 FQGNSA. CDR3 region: CASSSGPQETQYF. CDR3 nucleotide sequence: TGTGCCAGCAGCTCCGGTCCCCAAGAGACCCAGTACTTC.